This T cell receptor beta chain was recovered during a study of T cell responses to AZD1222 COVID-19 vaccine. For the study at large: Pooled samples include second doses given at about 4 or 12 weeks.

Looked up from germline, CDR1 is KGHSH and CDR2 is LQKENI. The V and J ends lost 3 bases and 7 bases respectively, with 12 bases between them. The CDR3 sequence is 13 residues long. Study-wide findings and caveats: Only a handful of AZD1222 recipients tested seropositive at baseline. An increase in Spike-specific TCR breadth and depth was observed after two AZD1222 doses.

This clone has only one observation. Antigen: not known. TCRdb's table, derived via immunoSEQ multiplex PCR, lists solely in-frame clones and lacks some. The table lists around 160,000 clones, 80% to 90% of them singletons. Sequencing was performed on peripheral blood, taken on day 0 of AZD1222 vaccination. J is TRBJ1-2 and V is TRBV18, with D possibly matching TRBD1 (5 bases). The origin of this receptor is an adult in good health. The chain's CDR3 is CASSPKTVGGYTF. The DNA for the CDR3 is TGTGCCAGCTCACCCAAGACAGTAGGTGGCTACACCTTC. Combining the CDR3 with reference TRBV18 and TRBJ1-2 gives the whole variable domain NAGVMQNPRHLVRRRGQEARLRCSPMKGHSHVYWYRQLPEEGLKFMVYLQKENIIDESGMPKERFSAEFPKEGPSILRIQQVVRGDSAAYFCASSPKTVGGYTFGSGTRLTVV.